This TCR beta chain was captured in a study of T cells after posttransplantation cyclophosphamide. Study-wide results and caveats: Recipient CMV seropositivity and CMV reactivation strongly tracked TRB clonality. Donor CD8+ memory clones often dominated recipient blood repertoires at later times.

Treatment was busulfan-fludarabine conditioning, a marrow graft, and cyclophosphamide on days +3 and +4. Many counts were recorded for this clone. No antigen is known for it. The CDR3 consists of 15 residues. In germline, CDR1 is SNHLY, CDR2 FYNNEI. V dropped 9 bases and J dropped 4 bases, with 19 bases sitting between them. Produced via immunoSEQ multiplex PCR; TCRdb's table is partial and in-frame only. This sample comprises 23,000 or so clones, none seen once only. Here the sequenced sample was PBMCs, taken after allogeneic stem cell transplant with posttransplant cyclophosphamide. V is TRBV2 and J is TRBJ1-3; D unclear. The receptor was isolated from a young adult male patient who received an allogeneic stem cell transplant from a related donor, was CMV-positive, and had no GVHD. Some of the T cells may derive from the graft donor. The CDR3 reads CASNSRLFEGNTIYF. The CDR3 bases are TGTGCCAGTAACTCTAGACTCTTCGAAGGAAACACCATATATTTT.